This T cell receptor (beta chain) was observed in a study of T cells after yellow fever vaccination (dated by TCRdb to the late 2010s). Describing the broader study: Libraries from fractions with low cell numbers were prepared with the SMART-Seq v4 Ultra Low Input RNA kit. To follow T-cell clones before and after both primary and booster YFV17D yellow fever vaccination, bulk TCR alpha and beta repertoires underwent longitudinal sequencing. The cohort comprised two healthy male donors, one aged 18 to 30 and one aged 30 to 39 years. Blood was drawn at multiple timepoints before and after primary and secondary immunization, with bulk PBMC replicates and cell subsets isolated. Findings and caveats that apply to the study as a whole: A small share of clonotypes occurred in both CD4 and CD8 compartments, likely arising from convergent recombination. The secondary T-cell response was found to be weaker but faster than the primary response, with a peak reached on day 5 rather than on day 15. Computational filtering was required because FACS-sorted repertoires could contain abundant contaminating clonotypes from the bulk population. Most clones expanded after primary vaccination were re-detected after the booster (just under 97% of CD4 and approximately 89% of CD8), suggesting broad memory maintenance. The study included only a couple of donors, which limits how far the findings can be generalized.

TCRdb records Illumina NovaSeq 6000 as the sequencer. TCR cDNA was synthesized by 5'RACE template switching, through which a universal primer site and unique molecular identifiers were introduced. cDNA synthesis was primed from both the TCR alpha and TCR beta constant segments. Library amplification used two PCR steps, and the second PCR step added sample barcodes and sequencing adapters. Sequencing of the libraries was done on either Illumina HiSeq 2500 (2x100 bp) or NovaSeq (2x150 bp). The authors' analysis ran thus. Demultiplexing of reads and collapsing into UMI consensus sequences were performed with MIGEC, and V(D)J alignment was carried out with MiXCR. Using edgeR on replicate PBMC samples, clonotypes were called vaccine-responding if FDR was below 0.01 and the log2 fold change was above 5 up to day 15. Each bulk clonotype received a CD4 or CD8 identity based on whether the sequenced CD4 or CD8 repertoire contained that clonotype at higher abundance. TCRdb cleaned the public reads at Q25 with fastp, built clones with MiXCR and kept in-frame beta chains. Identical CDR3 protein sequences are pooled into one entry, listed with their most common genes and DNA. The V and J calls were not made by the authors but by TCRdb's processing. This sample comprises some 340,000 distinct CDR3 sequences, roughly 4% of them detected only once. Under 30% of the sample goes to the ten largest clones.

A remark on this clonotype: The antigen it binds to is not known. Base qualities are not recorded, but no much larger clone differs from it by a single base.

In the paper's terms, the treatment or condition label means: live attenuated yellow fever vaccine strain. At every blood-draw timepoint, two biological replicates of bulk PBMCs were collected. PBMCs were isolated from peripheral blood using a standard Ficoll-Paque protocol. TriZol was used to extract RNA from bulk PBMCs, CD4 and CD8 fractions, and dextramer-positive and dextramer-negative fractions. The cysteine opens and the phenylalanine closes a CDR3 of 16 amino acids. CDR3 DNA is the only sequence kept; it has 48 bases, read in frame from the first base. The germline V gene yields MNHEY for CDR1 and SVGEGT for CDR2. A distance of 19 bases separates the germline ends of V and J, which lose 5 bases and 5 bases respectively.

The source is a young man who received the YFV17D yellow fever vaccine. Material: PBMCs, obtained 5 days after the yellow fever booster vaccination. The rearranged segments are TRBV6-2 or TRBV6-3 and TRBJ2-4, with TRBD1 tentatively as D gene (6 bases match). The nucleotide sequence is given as TGTGCCAGCAGTCATCGACAGGTCCCTCCACAAAACATTCAGTACTTC. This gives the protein CASSHRQVPPQNIQYF.